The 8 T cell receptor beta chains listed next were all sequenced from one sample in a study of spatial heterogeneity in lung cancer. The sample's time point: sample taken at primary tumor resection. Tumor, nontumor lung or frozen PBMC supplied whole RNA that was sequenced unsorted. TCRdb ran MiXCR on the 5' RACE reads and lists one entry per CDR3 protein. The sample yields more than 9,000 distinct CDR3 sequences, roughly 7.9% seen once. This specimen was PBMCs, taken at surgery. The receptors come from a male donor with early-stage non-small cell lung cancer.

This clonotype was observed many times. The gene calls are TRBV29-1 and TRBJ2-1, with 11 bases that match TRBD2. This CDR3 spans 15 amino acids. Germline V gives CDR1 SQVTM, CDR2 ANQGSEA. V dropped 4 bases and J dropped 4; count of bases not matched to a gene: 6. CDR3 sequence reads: CSVGGLAAAYNEQFF. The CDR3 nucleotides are TGCAGCGTTGGGGGACTAGCGGCAGCATACAATGAGCAGTTCTTC.

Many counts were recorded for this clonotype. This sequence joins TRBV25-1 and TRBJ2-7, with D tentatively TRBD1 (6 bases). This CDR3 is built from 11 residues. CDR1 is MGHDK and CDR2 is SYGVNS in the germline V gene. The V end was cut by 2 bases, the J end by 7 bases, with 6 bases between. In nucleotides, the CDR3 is TGTGCCAGCAGTGAAGGGACAGAGCAGTACTTC. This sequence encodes CASSEGTEQYF.

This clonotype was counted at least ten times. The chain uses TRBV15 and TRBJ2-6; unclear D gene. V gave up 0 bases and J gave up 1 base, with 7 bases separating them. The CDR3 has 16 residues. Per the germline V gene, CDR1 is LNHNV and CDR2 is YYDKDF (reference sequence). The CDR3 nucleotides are TGTGCCACCAGCAGAGAGGCTGGTTCTGGGGCCAACGTCCTGACTTTC. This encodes CATSREAGSGANVLTF.

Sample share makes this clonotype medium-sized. The CDR3 DNA reads TGTGCCAGCAGCTTAGGGGACCCAGCCTACAATGAGCAGTTCTTC. As protein: CASSLGDPAYNEQFF. The chain joins TRBV7-9 to TRBJ2-1, with D perhaps assigned TRBD1 or TRBD2 (5 bases each). The CDR3 is made up of 15 amino acids. Deletions cut 1 base from V and 2 bases from J, with 9 bases between. Germline lookup yields CDR1 SEHNR and CDR2 FQNEAQ (reference sequence).

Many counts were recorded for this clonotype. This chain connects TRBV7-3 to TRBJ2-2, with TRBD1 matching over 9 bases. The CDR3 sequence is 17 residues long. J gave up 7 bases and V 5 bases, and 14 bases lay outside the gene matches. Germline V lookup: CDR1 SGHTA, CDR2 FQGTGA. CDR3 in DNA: TGTGCCAGCAGCCCAATCTCCCCGGACAGGGGTAGCGGGGAGCTGTTTTTT. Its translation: CASSPISPDRGSGELFF.

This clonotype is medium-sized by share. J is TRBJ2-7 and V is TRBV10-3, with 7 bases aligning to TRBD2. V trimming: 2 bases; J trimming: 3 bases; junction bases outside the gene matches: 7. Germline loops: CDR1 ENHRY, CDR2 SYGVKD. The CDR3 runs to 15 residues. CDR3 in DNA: TGTGCCATCAGTGAGAGGGTAGCGGGCCTCTACGAGCAGTACTTC. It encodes CAISERVAGLYEQYF.

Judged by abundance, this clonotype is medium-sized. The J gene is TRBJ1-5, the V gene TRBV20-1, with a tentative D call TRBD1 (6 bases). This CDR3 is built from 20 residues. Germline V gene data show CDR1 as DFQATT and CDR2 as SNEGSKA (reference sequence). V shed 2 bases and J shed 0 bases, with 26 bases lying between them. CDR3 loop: CSARHGGQEIEAYSNQPQHF. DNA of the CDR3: TGCAGTGCTAGACACGGGGGGCAGGAGATAGAAGCTTATAGCAATCAGCCCCAGCATTTT.

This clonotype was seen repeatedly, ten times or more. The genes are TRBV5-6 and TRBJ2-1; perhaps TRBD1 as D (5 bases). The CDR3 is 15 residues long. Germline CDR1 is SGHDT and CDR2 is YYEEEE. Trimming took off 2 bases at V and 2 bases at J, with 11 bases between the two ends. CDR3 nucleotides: TGTGCCAGCAGCTTAGGGGATCGCGCCTACAATGAGCAGTTCTTC. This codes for CASSLGDRAYNEQFF.